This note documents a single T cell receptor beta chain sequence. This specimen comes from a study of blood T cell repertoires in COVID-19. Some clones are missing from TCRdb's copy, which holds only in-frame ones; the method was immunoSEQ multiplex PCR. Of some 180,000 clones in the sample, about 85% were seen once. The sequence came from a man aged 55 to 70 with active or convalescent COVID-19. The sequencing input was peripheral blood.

The CDR3 reads CASSPRSDIQYF. CDR3 DNA sequence: TGTGCCAGCAGCCCACGGTCGGACATTCAGTACTTC. The rearrangement joins TRBV2 to TRBJ2-4; D unclear. The V gene lost 6 bases and the J gene lost 8 bases, with 11 bases spanning the gap. Germline assignment: CDR1 SNHLY and CDR2 FYNNEI. The CDR3 is 12 residues long.